This entry lists 15 T cell receptor beta chains sequenced from one sample in a study of shared clonotypes between healthy human individuals (TCRdb year 2020). Library generation was performed with the immunoSEQ multiplex PCR assay. Here the immuneACCESS table is served through TCRdb, limited to in-frame sequences with V and J called. Missing clones are a known gap in these copies; in checked studies unresolved V genes cover under half, and the rest lacks a known reason. Recorded for this sample are fewer than 850,000 clones; 55% to 75% of them occurred a single time. The top ten clones comprise 1.8% of the sample. Sequenced sample: memory CD4+ T cells sorted from blood. The cell subset or site label, read with the paper, signifies: CD45RA-negative fraction. These receptors all stem from a woman aged 30 to 39 in good health.

The gene calls are TRBV29-1 and TRBJ2-5; D is unresolved. Germline assignment: CDR1 SQVTM and CDR2 ANQGSEA. The CDR3 sequence is 12 residues long. V lost 5 bases and J lost 2, with 9 bases in between. Here the CDR3 reads CSVLGQQETQYF. Written as DNA, the CDR3 is TGCAGCGTTCTAGGGCAGCAAGAGACCCAGTACTTC.

The gene calls are TRBV7-8 and TRBJ2-5; TRBD1 agrees at 7 bases. Germline CDR1 is SGHVS and CDR2 is FQNEAQ. V lost 3 bases and J lost 4; bases outside the gene matches: 5. CDR3 length equals 14 residues. This CDR3 reads CASSFNRGGETQYF. The CDR3 region has the DNA TGTGCCAGCAGCTTTAACAGGGGCGGAGAGACCCAGTACTTC.

This clone was seen only a few times. This chain uses TRBV4-1 with TRBJ1-1; no firm D call. The CDR3 is made up of 16 amino acids. From germline, CDR1 is MGHRA and CDR2 YSYEKL. Trimming stripped 4 bases from V and 1 base from J, with 16 bases between. The chain's CDR3 is CASSLGRLSRNTEAFF. In nucleotides, the CDR3 is TGCGCCAGCAGCCTCGGGAGGCTTTCGAGGAACACTGAAGCTTTCTTT.

The genes are TRBV6-5 and TRBJ2-7; weak D call: TRBD2 (6 bases). Trimming shortened V by 0 bases and J by 6 bases, and 12 bases separated the two germline ends. Germline V CDR1 and CDR2: MNHEY, SVGAGI. The CDR3 extends over 14 amino acids. The CDR3 coding sequence is TGTGCCAGCAGTTACTCGCGGGGTTCTCGCGAGCAGTACTTC. Protein: CASSYSRGSREQYF.

The chain has TRBV18 and TRBJ1-1; 7 bases are a match to TRBD1. The V and J ends lost 0 bases and 5 bases, in that order; junction bases with no gene match: 6. Looked up from germline, CDR1 is KGHSH and CDR2 is LQKENI. The CDR3 totals 15 residues. CDR3 sequence (DNA): TGTGCCAGCTCACCACCGACAGGGACGGGGACTGAAGCTTTCTTT. This sequence encodes CASSPPTGTGTEAFF.

J is TRBJ1-3 and V is TRBV5-1; weak D call: TRBD1 (6 bases). This CDR3 region has 15 residues. Germline assignment: CDR1 SGHRS and CDR2 YFSETQ. V was pared by 0 bases and J by 3 bases, with 10 bases between. In DNA, the CDR3 is TGCGCCAGCAGCTTGGGTGCAGGGGATGGAAACACCATATATTTT. Translation: CASSLGAGDGNTIYF.

This clone was counted a single time. CDR3 nucleotide sequence: TGCGCCAGCAGCTTAGCAGCCGGGAGCACTGAAGCTTTCTTT. Translated: CASSLAAGSTEAFF. This chain links TRBV5-1 with TRBJ1-1; D unresolved. Germline V gives CDR1 SGHRS, CDR2 YFSETQ. This CDR3 spans 14 amino acids. V was trimmed by 2 bases and J by 4 bases, leaving 12 bases between them.

The chain uses TRBV28 and TRBJ1-5; 10 bases map to TRBD1. J lost 5 bases, V lost 5 bases, and 9 bases had no gene match. Germline V lookup: CDR1 MDHEN, CDR2 SYDVKM. The CDR3 extends over 16 amino acids. The CDR3 is CASSKTGTGAHQPQHF. The CDR3 nucleotides read TGTGCCAGCAGTAAAACCGGGACAGGGGCCCATCAGCCCCAGCATTTT.

V usage is TRBV19 and J usage is TRBJ2-6; D unresolved. V lost 3 bases to trimming and J lost 0 bases, with 6 bases between them. CDR3 length equals 15 residues. In germline, CDR1 is LNHDA, CDR2 SQIVND (reference sequence). This CDR3 is CASSISVSGANVLTF. CDR3 DNA sequence: TGTGCCAGTAGTATCAGTGTCTCTGGGGCCAACGTCCTGACTTTC.

The chain combines TRBV11-2 with TRBJ1-3, with TRBD1 as a possible D gene (6 bases). V was pared by 1 base and J by 3 bases, with 13 bases between. This CDR3 region has 16 residues. From germline, CDR1 is SGHAT and CDR2 FQNNGV. Here the CDR3 reads CASSLGGGGYGNTIYF. CDR3 DNA sequence: TGTGCCAGCAGCTTAGGCGGCGGGGGCTATGGAAACACCATATATTTT.

The sample holds many counts of this clone. The V call is TRBV5-5, the J call TRBJ2-7; D unclear. CDR1 and CDR2 (germline): SGHKS, YYEKEE (reference sequence). Trimming took 7 bases from V and 7 from J, leaving 21 bases between them. CDR3 length equals 14 residues. The CDR3 DNA reads as TGTGCCAGCGGCCGGACCGGCACGGCTTGGGAGCAGTACTTC. Translating gives CASGRTGTAWEQYF.

This chain links TRBV4-2 with TRBJ2-1; 8 bases match TRBD2. V lost 1 base and J lost 6; bases outside the gene matches: 11. Germline V gives CDR1 LGHNA, CDR2 YNFKEQ. This CDR3 is 17 amino acids long. CDR3 residues: CASSQVIGAGAGNEQFF. CDR3 nucleotide sequence: TGTGCCAGCAGCCAAGTTATCGGAGCGGGAGCGGGCAATGAGCAGTTCTTC.

This sequence joins TRBV7-2 and TRBJ2-7; D may be TRBD1 (6 bases). The CDR3 covers 13 residues. The V end was cut by 5 bases, the J end by 6 bases, with 14 bases between. CDR1 SGHTA and CDR2 FQGNSA come from the germline V gene. The DNA of the CDR3 is TGTGCCAGCAGCCGGCGGACAGATAGCGAGCAGTACTTC. Encoded protein: CASSRRTDSEQYF.

The rearrangement links TRBV2 to TRBJ2-7; TRBD2 agrees at 7 bases. This CDR3 contains 14 residues. The trim removed 8 bases at V and 1 base at J, leaving 8 bases unmatched. Germline V gene data show CDR1 as SNHLY and CDR2 as FYNNEI. CDR3 amino acids: CASYRSGASYEQYF. Written as DNA, the CDR3 is TGTGCCAGCTACAGAAGCGGGGCTTCCTACGAGCAGTACTTC.

CDR3 bases: TGTGCCAGCAGTTTACGCACTAGTGGGCACAAAAACATTCAGTACTTC. Its protein product is CASSLRTSGHKNIQYF. The V gene is TRBV28, the J gene TRBJ2-4, with D maybe TRBD2 (5 bases). CDR1 is MDHEN, CDR2 SYDVKM, per germline. Trimming removed 2 bases from V and 3 bases from J, with 14 bases in between. The CDR3 is made up of 16 amino acids.